A single TCR beta chain is shown here with its context. The sample originates from a study of T-cell memory formation after mild COVID-19. The CDR3 loop spans 16 amino acids. From germline, CDR1 is LNHNV and CDR2 YYDKDF (reference sequence). V gave up 0 bases and J gave up 2 bases; unmatched junction bases: 7. Each CDR3 protein gets one entry after TCRdb re-called the 5' RACE reads with MiXCR. The sample consists of about 140,000 distinct CDR3 sequences, more than 12% of them appearing once. The chain carries TRBV15 and TRBJ2-7; TRBD2 matches at 7 bases. The source material was PBMCs or a T cell subset sorted from them (not recorded which). The receptor was derived from an adult woman who had mild COVID-19 (a few samples of this study predate the infection). Cell type and time point are not known. CDR3 sequence reads: CATSRDRLAVTYEQYF. CDR3 in DNA: TGTGCCACCAGCAGAGATCGGCTAGCGGTAACCTACGAGCAGTACTTC. Looking up the rest from reference TRBV15 and TRBJ2-7 gives the full variable domain: DAMVIQNPRYQVTQFGKPVTLSCSQTLNHNVMYWYQQKSSQAPKLLFHYYDKDFNNEADTPDNFQSRRPNTSFCFLDIRSPGLGDTAMYLCATSRDRLAVTYEQYFGPGTRLTVT.